This T cell receptor beta chain comes out of a study of T cells after yellow fever vaccination. This clonotype showed up many times. TCRdb analysed the 5' RACE reads with MiXCR anew, one entry per CDR3 protein. The table shows some 29,000 distinct CDR3 sequences, with less than 5.5% occurring only once. The CDR3 has 11 amino acids. Losses at the gene ends were 5 bases for V and 14 bases for J; bases not matched to a gene: 7. The chain has TRBV12-3 or TRBV12-4 and TRBJ2-3; the match to TRBD1 covers 7 bases. Sequences were derived from CD8+ T cells sorted from PBMCs, sampled 10 days after the yellow fever booster vaccination. The sequence was collected from a man under 40 who received the YFV17D yellow fever vaccine. The CDR3, as DNA: TGTGCCAGCAGTCCCGGGACAGCTCCGTATTTT. It translates to CASSPGTAPYF.